These T cell receptor beta chains were read from a single sample in a study of blood T cell repertoires in COVID-19. Here immunoSEQ multiplex PCR was the method, and the copy in TCRdb shows in-frame clones only, minus some. The table includes roughly 340,000 clones, 85% to 90% detected once. Sequencing was done on a sample of peripheral blood. The receptors shown here come from a woman aged 70 to 79 with COVID-19, enrolled during active disease. Both conserved end residues are part of each CDR3. Each record gives: V gene, D gene, CDR3 protein. D genes are given only for firm matches.

V gene: TRBV5-4; D gene: TRBD1; CDR3 protein: CASSRRDRNTEAFF
V gene: TRBV10-3; D gene: TRBD1; CDR3 protein: CAISVEDRGTEAFF
V gene: TRBV6-5; D gene: TRBD1; CDR3 protein: CANIFVTGETQPQHF
V gene: TRBV10-1; D gene: .; CDR3 protein: CASSESGLGLSGEQYF
V gene: TRBV7-9; D gene: TRBD2; CDR3 protein: CASSPTSGGRENTGELFF
V gene: TRBV7-6; D gene: TRBD1; CDR3 protein: CASSFGIGQASGNTIYF
V gene: TRBV19; D gene: .; CDR3 protein: CASSRRPIYNEQFF
V gene: TRBV10-1; D gene: TRBD2; CDR3 protein: CASSDPSGVQFF
V gene: TRBV5-1; D gene: TRBD1; CDR3 protein: CASSWTGGGNTEAFF
V gene: TRBV28; D gene: .; CDR3 protein: CASSFSLQAFAFF
V gene: TRBV7-9; D gene: TRBD2; CDR3 protein: CASSLVSSGGTDTQYF
V gene: TRBV7-8; D gene: .; CDR3 protein: CASSARGASTDTQYF
V gene: TRBV7-9; D gene: TRBD1; CDR3 protein: CASSLASGTGAGELFF
V gene: TRBV9; D gene: TRBD1; CDR3 protein: CASSAWTGGPTDTQYF
V gene: TRBV28; D gene: .; CDR3 protein: CASSFWEDTGELFF
V gene: TRBV10-3; D gene: .; CDR3 protein: CAISEVRGSGLDEKLFF
V gene: TRBV24-1; D gene: .; CDR3 protein: CATSDSGRGIYEQYF
V gene: TRBV12-3/TRBV12-4; D gene: .; CDR3 protein: CASTPGQAYEQYF
V gene: TRBV4-3; D gene: .; CDR3 protein: CASSQGPRHFETQYF
V gene: TRBV6-5; D gene: .; CDR3 protein: CASSSGGRNEKLFF
V gene: TRBV5-1; D gene: .; CDR3 protein: CASSLAQQGDEQYF
V gene: TRBV27; D gene: .; CDR3 protein: CASSLGGGEQYF
V gene: TRBV30; D gene: .; CDR3 protein: CAWTLNGGEKLFF
V gene: TRBV5-1; D gene: TRBD1; CDR3 protein: CASSLEPGQGALGYTF
V gene: TRBV11-2; D gene: .; CDR3 protein: CASSLVGAGETQYF
V gene: TRBV10-3; D gene: .; CDR3 protein: CATGMGRDSVNEQFF